The 5 T cell receptor beta chains below were found in one sample sequenced in a study of blood T cell repertoires in COVID-19. Using immunoSEQ multiplex PCR, the repertoire was profiled, and TCRdb retains in-frame clones only, with some absent. The sample includes roughly 130,000 clones, around 77% of them seen just once. Material: peripheral blood. These receptors all stem from a man between 60 and 75 years old with active or convalescent COVID-19.

The chain carries TRBV24-1 and TRBJ1-5; D is undetermined. The CDR3 loop spans 14 amino acids. Deletions cut 3 bases from V and 2 bases from J, with 7 bases between. Germline-derived CDR1 and CDR2 are KGHDR and SFDVKD. The CDR3 loop is CATSDPAGNQPQHF. Written as DNA, the CDR3 is TGTGCCACCAGTGATCCGGCGGGCAATCAGCCCCAGCATTTT.

This chain joins TRBV6-5 and TRBJ2-2; TRBD1 matches at 9 bases. The germline CDR1 and CDR2 sequences are MNHEY and SVGAGI. The CDR3 covers 14 residues. Unmatched junction bases numbered 2, after V lost 5 bases and J lost 4 bases. The CDR3 is CASSPTGGTGELFF. In DNA, the CDR3 is TGTGCCAGCAGTCCGACAGGGGGCACCGGGGAGCTGTTTTTT.

The rearrangement joins TRBV28 to TRBJ2-3; TRBD1 aligns across 10 bases. The V gene end was trimmed by 7 bases and the J gene end by 0 bases; junction bases not matched to a gene: 10. CDR1 is MDHEN, CDR2 SYDVKM, per germline. The CDR3 is 17 amino acids. In DNA, the CDR3 is TGTGCCAGCACCGATAACAGGGGACAGGGGAGCACAGATACGCAGTATTTT. It encodes CASTDNRGQGSTDTQYF.

This chain uses TRBV28 with TRBJ2-5, with D possibly TRBD1 on 6 matching bases. Germline V gene sequence: CDR1 MDHEN, CDR2 SYDVKM. This CDR3 has 12 amino acids. Deletions cut 10 bases from V and 5 bases from J, with 14 bases between. CDR3 region: CATSGAEETQYF. The CDR3 nucleotides read TGTGCCACCTCAGGGGCGGAGGAGACCCAGTACTTC.

The chain uses TRBV28 and TRBJ2-7, with 7 bases that match TRBD1. This CDR3 region has 14 residues. The V and J ends lost 6 bases and 2 bases, in that order; junction bases with no gene match: 7. Germline assignment: CDR1 MDHEN and CDR2 SYDVKM. DNA for the CDR3: TGTGCCAGCAGCATTACGACAGGGACCTACGAGCAGTACTTC. Translated, it gives CASSITTGTYEQYF. Looking up the rest from reference TRBV28 and TRBJ2-7 gives the full variable domain: DVKVTQSSRYLVKRTGEKVFLECVQDMDHENMFWYRQDPGLGLRLIYFSYDVKMKEKGDIPEGYSVSREKKERFSLILESASTNQTSMYLCASSITTGTYEQYFGPGTRLTVT.